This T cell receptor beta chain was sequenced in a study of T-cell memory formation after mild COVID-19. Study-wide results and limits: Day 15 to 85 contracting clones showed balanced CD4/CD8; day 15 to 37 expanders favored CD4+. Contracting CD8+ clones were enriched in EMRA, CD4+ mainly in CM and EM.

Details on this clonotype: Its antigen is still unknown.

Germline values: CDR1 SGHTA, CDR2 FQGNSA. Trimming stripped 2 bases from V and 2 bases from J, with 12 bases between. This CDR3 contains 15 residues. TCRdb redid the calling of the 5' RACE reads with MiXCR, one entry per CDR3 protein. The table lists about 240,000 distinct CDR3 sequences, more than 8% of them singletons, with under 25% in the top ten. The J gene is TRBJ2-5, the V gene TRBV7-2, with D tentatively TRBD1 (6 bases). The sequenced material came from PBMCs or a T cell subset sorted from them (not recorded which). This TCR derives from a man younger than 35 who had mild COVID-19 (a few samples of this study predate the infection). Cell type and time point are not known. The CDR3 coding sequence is TGTGCCAGCAGCTTATTCGGACAGAAACAAGAGACCCAGTACTTC. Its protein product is CASSLFGQKQETQYF.